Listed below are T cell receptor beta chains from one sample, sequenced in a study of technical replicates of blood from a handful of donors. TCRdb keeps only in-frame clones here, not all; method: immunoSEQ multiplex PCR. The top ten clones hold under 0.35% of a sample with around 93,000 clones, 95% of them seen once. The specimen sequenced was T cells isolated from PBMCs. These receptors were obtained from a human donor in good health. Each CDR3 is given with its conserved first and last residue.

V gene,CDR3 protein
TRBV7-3,CASSLSPSGSNEQFF
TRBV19,CASSIGRFRGAAETQYF
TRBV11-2,CASSFGGNEQFF
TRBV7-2,CASSEGQSSYNEQFF
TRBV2,CASSRESAGANVLTF
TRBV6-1,CASSAGLITGELFF
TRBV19,CASSSRGVRYSGYTF
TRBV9,CASSSPRGLAGAIDHTGELFF
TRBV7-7,CASSLAIQETQYF
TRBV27,CASSGTALTDTQYF
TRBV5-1,CASSLGAGTSGRSPVF
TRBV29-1,CSVHGDTQYF
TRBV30,CAWSPLLAGGPDEQFF
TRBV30,CAWDEESGGYNEQFF
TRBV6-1,CASSEGRGGPYEQYF
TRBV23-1,CASSQVLQAGLLLAGVFGNGELFF
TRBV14,CASSRTGHGNEQFF
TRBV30,CAWSVLAGALGTQYF
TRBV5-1,CASSLDASSGANVLTF
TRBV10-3,CAIPGQGVTGELFF
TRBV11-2,CASSFGQQETQYF
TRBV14,CASSQHQNTEAFF
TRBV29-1,CSVTGGATYEQYF
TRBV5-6,CASTLPYAANYGYTF
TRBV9,CASGDYTFDTQYF
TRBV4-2,CASSQEGEREFTDTQYF
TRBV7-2,CASSSLGGILNEQFF
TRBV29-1,CSVAVWGLETEAFF
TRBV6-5,CASSRGNEKLFF
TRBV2,CASSEGGRPGNEQFF
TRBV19,CASRVGEVDTGELFF
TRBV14,CASSQDSASGNEQFF
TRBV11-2,CASSKEGDQPQHF
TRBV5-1,CASSAGFGEYNEQFF
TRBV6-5,CASANAETQYF
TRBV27,CASSLFDRGARSPLHF